These 21 T cell receptor beta chains originate from one sample sequenced in a study of CD8 T cells in Susac syndrome. A quantity of about 0.45 to 1 ug RNA underwent reverse transcription using random hexamers. TCRdb redid the calling of the immunoSEQ multiplex PCR reads with MiXCR, one entry per CDR3 protein. The data contain about 280,000 distinct CDR3 sequences, about 85% of them singletons. What was sequenced was CD8+ T cells from PBMCs. The receptors originated from a human donor with multiple sclerosis.

The V and J genes are TRBV10-3 and TRBJ2-7; 8 nucleotides line up with TRBD2. V shed 0 bases, J shed 0 bases, and the junction held 4 bases outside the gene matches. The germline gives CDR1 ENHRY, CDR2 SYGVKD. The CDR3 has 16 residues. CDR3 coding DNA: TGTGCCATCAGTGAGTCCAGGCGGGAGGCCTCCTACGAGCAGTACTTC. Amino acids: CAISESRREASYEQYF.

The chain joins TRBV9 to TRBJ1-1, with 9 bases aligning to TRBD1. From germline, CDR1 is SGDLS and CDR2 YYNGEE. Trimming removed 1 base from V and 1 base from J; junction bases left unmatched: 2. This CDR3 region has 15 residues. DNA for the CDR3: TGTGCCAGCAGCGTAAGGGGACAGGGGAACACTGAAGCTTTCTTT. Protein sequence: CASSVRGQGNTEAFF. Drawing the rest from reference TRBV9 and TRBJ1-1, the complete variable domain is DSGVTQTPKHLITATGQRVTLRCSPRSGDLSVYWYQQSLDQGLQFLIQYYNGEERAKGNILERFSAQQFPDLHSELNLSSLELGDSALYFCASSVRGQGNTEAFFGQGTRLTVV.

V usage is TRBV15 and J usage is TRBJ2-7; tentatively, D is TRBD1 (6 bases). Trimming took off 0 bases at V and 9 bases at J, with 21 bases between the two ends. Looked up from germline, CDR1 is LNHNV and CDR2 is YYDKDF (reference sequence). The CDR3 length is 16 residues. DNA of the CDR3: TGTGCCACCAGCAGAGATTTAAGGGGGATCACTACGTTGCAGTACTTC. This codes for CATSRDLRGITTLQYF.

The chain combines TRBV15 with TRBJ2-4; tentative D call: TRBD1 (5 bases). The CDR3 loop spans 14 amino acids. Between the trimmed V and J ends, which lost 6 bases and 0 bases, there was a span of 9 bases. Per germline, CDR1 LNHNV and CDR2 YYDKDF (reference sequence). The CDR3 sequence is CATRGVRAKNIQYF. CDR3 nucleotide sequence: TGTGCCACCAGAGGGGTCCGAGCCAAAAACATTCAGTACTTC.

V usage is TRBV7-9 and J usage is TRBJ2-1, with TRBD1 matching over 10 bases. The CDR3 contains 16 residues. V lost 5 bases, J lost 8 bases, and 12 bases stayed unmatched. Germline V lookup: CDR1 SEHNR, CDR2 FQNEAQ (reference sequence). For the CDR3, the DNA is TGTGCCAGCAGCAGGCGCCGGGACAGGGGAAACGATGAGCAGTTCTTC. It encodes CASSRRRDRGNDEQFF.

The chain joins TRBV5-5 to TRBJ2-7, with TRBD1 matching over 9 bases. The CDR3 has 15 amino acids. The J segment lost 2 bases and the V segment lost 3 bases, leaving 6 bases of the junction unmatched. Germline V gene sequence: CDR1 SGHKS, CDR2 YYEKEE (reference sequence). The DNA for the CDR3 is TGTGCCAGCAGCTCATGGCGGACAGGGGCCTACGAGCAGTACTTC. It specifies CASSSWRTGAYEQYF.

This clonotype was recorded once. The chain is built from TRBV7-9 and TRBJ2-4; weak D call: TRBD2 (7 bases). The V end was cut by 5 bases, the J end by 2 bases, with 10 bases between. Germline V gives CDR1 SEHNR, CDR2 FQNEAQ (reference sequence). The CDR3 runs to 14 residues. The CDR3 sequence is CASSAGATKNIQYF. CDR3 nucleotides: TGTGCCAGCAGCGCGGGGGCAACCAAAAACATTCAGTACTTC.

The chain employs TRBV13 and TRBJ2-1; the match to TRBD2 covers 10 bases. Germline V lookup: CDR1 PRHDT, CDR2 FYEKMQ (reference sequence). Trimming at V came to 4 bases and at J to 7 bases, leaving 7 bases not matched to a gene. CDR3 length: 15 residues. CDR3 residues: CASSSEREGKNEQFF. CDR3 DNA: TGTGCCAGCAGCTCCGAGCGGGAGGGCAAGAATGAGCAGTTCTTC.

The chain couples TRBV4-1 to TRBJ2-1; D not resolved. Germline lookup yields CDR1 MGHRA and CDR2 YSYEKL. Between the trimmed V and J ends, which lost 3 bases and 10 bases, there was a span of 16 bases. This CDR3 comprises 14 residues. CDR3 sequence (DNA): TGCGCCAGCAGCCATGCCCAGGCCCCAAGGGAGCAGTTCTTC. Translated: CASSHAQAPREQFF.

The rearrangement joins TRBV2 to TRBJ2-7, with unresolved D. The germline gives CDR1 SNHLY, CDR2 FYNNEI. V dropped 8 bases and J dropped 3 bases, with 11 bases sitting between them. The CDR3 contains 12 residues. CDR3 DNA sequence: TGTGCCAGCCGGTACGGAAGCTACGAGCAGTACTTC. Translation: CASRYGSYEQYF.

The rearrangement uses TRBV2 and TRBJ2-5; D perhaps matches TRBD1 (6 bases). Deletions cut 6 bases from V and 6 bases from J, with 17 bases between. The CDR3 runs 14 residues. The germline V gene encodes CDR1 SNHLY and CDR2 FYNNEI. The CDR3 loop reads CASSDSQGEKTQYF. DNA for the CDR3: TGTGCCAGCAGCGACTCACAGGGAGAAAAGACCCAGTACTTC.

The chain couples TRBV4-2 to TRBJ2-7; TRBD2 agrees at 8 bases. The CDR3 is 17 residues long. The germline CDR1 and CDR2 sequences are LGHNA and YNFKEQ. V trimming: 4 bases; J trimming: 0 bases; junction bases outside the gene matches: 11. The CDR3 sequence: CASSPRLAAGDSYEQYF. The CDR3 nucleotides are TGTGCCAGCAGCCCGCGACTAGCAGCGGGAGACTCCTACGAGCAGTACTTC.

This chain joins TRBV13 and TRBJ2-4; 11 positions match TRBD2. Germline assignment: CDR1 PRHDT and CDR2 FYEKMQ (reference sequence). V shed 4 bases, J shed 2 bases, and the junction held 13 bases outside the gene matches. The CDR3 sequence is 19 residues long. CDR3 in amino acids: CASSSNPRLAGWTKNIQYF. CDR3 nucleotides: TGTGCCAGCAGCTCAAACCCTCGACTAGCGGGATGGACCAAAAACATTCAGTACTTC. Based on the CDR3 plus reference TRBV13 and TRBJ2-4, the full variable domain is AAGVIQSPRHLIKEKRETATLKCYPIPRHDTVYWYQQGPGQDPQFLISFYEKMQSDKGSIPDRFSAQQFSDYHSELNMSSLELGDSALYFCASSSNPRLAGWTKNIQYFGAGTRLSVL.

This sequence joins TRBV6-5 and TRBJ2-5; tentative D call: TRBD1 (5 bases). V shed 4 bases and J shed 5 bases, with 11 bases lying between them. The CDR3 covers 13 residues. CDR1 is MNHEY, CDR2 SVGAGI, per germline. This chain's CDR3 is CASSSDRQETQYF. In nucleotides, the CDR3 is TGTGCCAGCAGTTCCGACAGACAGGAGACCCAGTACTTC.

This chain uses TRBV14 with TRBJ1-6, with D unclear. Trimming shortened V by 4 bases and J by 6 bases, and 10 bases separated the two germline ends. Germline values: CDR1 SGHDN, CDR2 FVKESK. The CDR3 contains 14 residues. The CDR3 region has the DNA TGTGCCAGCAGCCGTTCCGTGGCTAATTCACCCCTCCACTTT. Translating it yields CASSRSVANSPLHF. Filled out from reference TRBV14 and TRBJ1-6, the complete variable domain reads EAGVTQFPSHSVIEKGQTVTLRCDPISGHDNLYWYRRVMGKEIKFLLHFVKESKQDESGMPNNRFLAERTGGTYSTLKVQPAELEDSGVYFCASSRSVANSPLHFGNGTRLTVT.

The CDR3 loop is CSARDGASASYEQYF. The DNA for the CDR3 is TGCAGTGCTAGAGATGGTGCTAGCGCCTCCTACGAGCAGTACTTC. The rearrangement links TRBV20-1 to TRBJ2-7, with D perhaps matching TRBD2 (6 bases). Germline CDR1 reads DFQATT; CDR2 reads SNEGSKA (reference sequence). The CDR3 length is 15 residues. V was clipped by 0 bases and J by 0 bases, with 12 bases between them.

This clonotype has a handful of counts. This chain joins TRBV29-1 and TRBJ2-1, with 10 bases matching TRBD2. V shed 6 bases, J shed 5 bases, and the junction held 4 bases outside the gene matches. This CDR3 contains 13 residues. In germline, CDR1 is SQVTM, CDR2 ANQGSEA. This chain's CDR3 is CSVRTSGHNEQFF. The CDR3 region has the DNA TGCAGCGTCAGGACTAGCGGCCACAATGAGCAGTTCTTC.

This chain connects TRBV9 to TRBJ1-1, with D tentatively TRBD1 (5 bases). CDR3 length equals 14 residues. V lost 0 bases and J lost 3, with 9 bases in between. Germline assignment: CDR1 SGDLS and CDR2 YYNGEE. The DNA for the CDR3 is TGTGCCAGCAGCGTAGTAAGGGGAGACACTGAAGCTTTCTTT. Protein sequence: CASSVVRGDTEAFF.

The chain joins TRBV12-3 or TRBV12-4 to TRBJ1-1; TRBD1 might be the D (6 bases). CDR3 length equals 11 residues. With 5 bases removed from V and 8 bases from J, the gap between germline ends came to 9 bases. CDR3 coding DNA: TGTGCCAGCAGTCGGACAGTAGAAGCTTTCTTT. Amino acid sequence: CASSRTVEAFF.

CDR3 loop: CASSGKDANSNQPQHF. CDR3 in DNA: TGTGCCAGCAGTGGTAAGGACGCAAATAGCAATCAGCCCCAGCATTTT. The chain recombines TRBV28 with TRBJ1-5; no clear D. The CDR3 contains 16 residues. V was trimmed by 5 bases and J by 0 bases, leaving 14 bases between them. Germline assignment: CDR1 MDHEN and CDR2 SYDVKM.

The chain carries TRBV13 and TRBJ2-7; D could derive from TRBD1 or TRBD2 (6 bases each). Looked up from germline, CDR1 is PRHDT and CDR2 is FYEKMQ (reference sequence). There are 14 residues in the CDR3. V was pared by 5 bases and J by 4 bases, with 15 bases between. The CDR3 here is CASSEKGGRYEQYF. The CDR3 DNA reads TGTGCCAGCAGCGAAAAAGGGGGGAGGTACGAGCAGTACTTC.